The 30 T cell receptor beta chains reported below all come from one sample, sequenced in a study of cytomegalovirus exposure and HLA in healthy donors. The PCR used 60 Vbeta and 13 Jbeta primers. The data were produced by immunoSEQ multiplex PCR, yet TCRdb's version contains in-frame clones alone and is incomplete. The sample carries 150,000 to 200,000 clones, around 79% recorded once. The sample consisted of PBMCs. The receptors derive from a woman aged 40 to 55 in good health and CMV-seronegative.

J is TRBJ2-5 and V is TRBV2; 7 bases fit TRBD1. The V gene's germline CDR1 is SNHLY and CDR2 FYNNEI. This CDR3 spans 13 amino acids. The ends lost 6 bases at V and 0 bases at J; junction bases unmatched: 1. For the CDR3, the DNA is TGTGCCAGCAGGACAGGGTACCAAGAGACCCAGTACTTC. Protein sequence: CASRTGYQETQYF.

This chain links TRBV19 with TRBJ1-2; no reliable D call. Trimming left V 7 bases short and J 2 bases short, with 17 bases between. This CDR3 spans 15 amino acids. Germline CDR1 reads LNHDA; CDR2 reads SQIVND (reference sequence). The CDR3 protein is CASNASDSGNYGYTF. The CDR3 DNA sequence: TGTGCCAGTAATGCCTCGGACTCGGGAAACTATGGCTACACCTTC.

This chain links TRBV14 with TRBJ1-2; D is perhaps TRBD1 (5 bases). There are 13 residues in the CDR3. Germline CDR1 SGHDN, CDR2 FVKESK. V lost 5 bases and J lost 4, with 11 bases in between. The CDR3 region is CASSIQELYGYTF. CDR3 nucleotides: TGTGCCAGCAGCATACAGGAACTCTATGGCTACACCTTC.

The V gene is TRBV6-5, the J gene TRBJ1-2, with a possible D match to TRBD1 (5 bases). Germline values: CDR1 MNHEY, CDR2 SVGAGI. The V end lost 5 bases, the J end lost 4 bases, and 14 bases lay between the germline ends. CDR3 length: 14 residues. The CDR3 loop is CASSPSWTSYGYTF. The CDR3 DNA follows: TGTGCCAGCAGTCCTAGTTGGACAAGCTATGGCTACACCTTC.

The chain is built from TRBV4-1 and TRBJ1-3, with no clear D. The CDR3 spans 13 residues. The germline V gene encodes CDR1 MGHRA and CDR2 YSYEKL. V was clipped by 3 bases and J by 4 bases, with 7 bases between them. Written as DNA, the CDR3 is TGCGCCAGCAGCCATGCGTGGGGAAACACCATATATTTT. Translation: CASSHAWGNTIYF.

For the CDR3, the DNA is TGTGCCAGCAGCCCCAGGACAGGGGATAGCGAGCAGTACTTC. Translating it yields CASSPRTGDSEQYF. V and J are TRBV9 and TRBJ2-7; TRBD1 matches at 9 bases. Per the germline V gene, CDR1 is SGDLS and CDR2 is YYNGEE. This CDR3 is built from 14 residues. V gave up 4 bases and J gave up 6 bases; unmatched junction bases: 8.

This chain links TRBV7-3 with TRBJ2-2; 8 bases match TRBD2. The CDR3 is made up of 18 amino acids. Per germline, CDR1 SGHTA and CDR2 FQGTGA. V lost 2 bases to trimming and J lost 3 bases; unmatched junction nucleotides: 11. In nucleotides, the CDR3 is TGTGCCAGCAGCTTATCCTCGCGAGCGGGGGCAGACACCGGGGAGCTGTTTTTT. The encoded protein is CASSLSSRAGADTGELFF.

V gene TRBV2 combines with J gene TRBJ2-3; TRBD1 aligns across 8 bases. The germline V gene encodes CDR1 SNHLY and CDR2 FYNNEI. The V gene end was trimmed by 6 bases and the J gene end by 2 bases; junction bases not matched to a gene: 7. This CDR3 region has 15 residues. This CDR3 is CASRGQGGLTDTQYF. The CDR3 DNA reads as TGTGCCAGCAGAGGACAGGGCGGACTCACAGATACGCAGTATTTT. Full variable domain (missing parts from reference TRBV2 and TRBJ2-3): EPEVTQTPSHQVTQMGQEVILRCVPISNHLYFYWYRQILGQKVEFLVSFYNNEISEKSEIFDDQFSVERPDGSNFTLKIRSTKLEDSAMYFCASRGQGGLTDTQYFGPGTRLTVL.

The rearrangement links TRBV13 to TRBJ2-5, with D perhaps matching TRBD2 (6 bases). Between the trimmed V and J ends, which lost 5 bases and 7 bases, there was a span of 8 bases. Germline V CDR1 and CDR2: PRHDT, FYEKMQ (reference sequence). The CDR3 length is 11 residues. For the CDR3, the DNA is TGTGCCAGCAGCCCCGGGGGGACCCAGTACTTC. This encodes CASSPGGTQYF.

The chain is built from TRBV11-3 and TRBJ2-1, with D perhaps TRBD1 (6 bases). Trimming took 5 bases from V and 0 from J, leaving 14 bases between them. The length of the CDR3 is 16 residues. Germline-derived CDR1 and CDR2 are SGHNT and YENEEA. The CDR3 region is CASSLKGVSSYNEQFF. As DNA, the CDR3 is TGTGCCAGCAGCCTCAAGGGGGTGAGCTCCTACAATGAGCAGTTCTTC.

The V call is TRBV9, the J call TRBJ2-2, with D maybe TRBD1 (6 bases). This CDR3 has 17 amino acids. Per the germline V gene, CDR1 is SGDLS and CDR2 is YYNGEE. Trimming stripped 2 bases from V and 0 bases from J, with 14 bases between. As DNA, the CDR3 is TGTGCCAGCAGCGTGTCACTCAGGGGCACGAACACCGGGGAGCTGTTTTTT. Translation gives CASSVSLRGTNTGELFF.

For this clone: The junction departs from germline at one end; a sequencing error may be responsible. This chain uses TRBV11-2 with TRBJ2-1, with 7 bases matching TRBD2. The CDR3 sequence is 15 residues long. Germline V gene sequence: CDR1 SGHAT, CDR2 FQNNGV. CDR3: CVSSPRDYNRDEQFF. CDR3 bases: TGTGTCAGCAGCCCCCGGGACTACAACAGAGATGAGCAGTTCTTC.

This clone came up a few times. V gene TRBV5-1 combines with J gene TRBJ1-1; D gene uncertain. This CDR3 spans 12 amino acids. Deletions cut 5 bases from V and 4 bases from J, with 9 bases between. Germline lookup yields CDR1 SGHRS and CDR2 YFSETQ. CDR3 bases: TGCGCCAGCAGTATTCCTAGCACTGAAGCTTTCTTT. Protein product: CASSIPSTEAFF.

The V call is TRBV28, the J call TRBJ1-1; D not certain. The CDR3 consists of 13 residues. V was cut by 3 bases and J by 0 bases, with 5 bases left in between. The germline CDR1 and CDR2 sequences are MDHEN and SYDVKM. CDR3 sequence reads: CASSFLMNTEAFF. The CDR3 DNA sequence: TGTGCCAGCAGTTTTCTAATGAACACTGAAGCTTTCTTT.

This chain connects TRBV6-5 to TRBJ1-2; 9 nucleotides match TRBD1. V dropped 7 bases and J dropped 6; count of bases not matched to a gene: 12. CDR3 length: 15 residues. Per the germline V gene, CDR1 is MNHEY and CDR2 is SVGAGI. The CDR3 DNA reads TGTGCCAGCACCGCACAATGGGGACAGGGCCATGGCTACACCTTC. Its translation: CASTAQWGQGHGYTF.

J is TRBJ2-7 and V is TRBV5-1; a possible D gene is TRBD1 (6 bases). Trimming stripped 1 base from V and 1 base from J, with 9 bases between. Germline assignment: CDR1 SGHRS and CDR2 YFSETQ. This CDR3 contains 14 residues. CDR3 protein: CASSLQGTSYEQYF. The CDR3 bases are TGCGCCAGCAGCTTGCAAGGGACATCCTACGAGCAGTACTTC.

The chain uses TRBV19 and TRBJ2-1; 7 positions agree with TRBD2. V was clipped by 2 bases and J by 4 bases; unmatched bases: 11. Germline V gives CDR1 LNHDA, CDR2 SQIVND (reference sequence). The CDR3 has 17 residues. The CDR3 coding sequence is TGTGCCAGTAGTATAAGTCGAGTGGCAGCGGGGTACAATGAGCAGTTCTTC. It translates to CASSISRVAAGYNEQFF.

The chain recombines TRBV4-1 with TRBJ1-2, with 10 bases aligning to TRBD1. The length of the CDR3 is 16 residues. Germline values: CDR1 MGHRA, CDR2 YSYEKL. V dropped 4 bases and J dropped 4; count of bases not matched to a gene: 9. The chain's CDR3 is CASSLPGQGRGYGYTF. CDR3 in DNA: TGCGCCAGCAGCCTACCGGGACAGGGGCGCGGCTATGGCTACACCTTC.

The chain uses TRBV11-2 and TRBJ2-5; 10 bases are a match to TRBD1. This CDR3 region has 16 residues. Looked up from germline, CDR1 is SGHAT and CDR2 is FQNNGV. V trimming: 4 bases; J trimming: 5 bases; junction bases outside the gene matches: 10. CDR3 sequence (DNA): TGTGCCAGCAGCTACGGACCGGGACAGGGGCCGGAGACCCAGTACTTC. Amino acids: CASSYGPGQGPETQYF.

The J gene is TRBJ1-2, the V gene TRBV11-1; TRBD1 matches 10 bases. The CDR3 length is 14 residues. Germline trimming cut 3 bases from V and 6 bases from J; bases unmatched to any gene: 4. The germline V gene has CDR1 SGHAT and CDR2 FQDESV (reference sequence). The DNA for the CDR3 is TGTGCCAGCAGCTTCGACAGGGGGCGCGATGGCTACACCTTC. It specifies CASSFDRGRDGYTF.

V is TRBV19 and J is TRBJ1-6; possible D gene TRBD1, 5 bases. Per the germline V gene, CDR1 is LNHDA and CDR2 is SQIVND (reference sequence). The CDR3 is 15 residues long. With 7 bases removed from V and 8 bases from J, the gap between germline ends came to 18 bases. This CDR3 reads CASKHGHSRDSPLHF. The CDR3 DNA reads TGTGCCAGTAAACACGGACATTCAAGAGATTCACCCCTCCACTTT.

This chain links TRBV5-6 with TRBJ1-1; 8 bases are shared with TRBD1. V dropped 4 bases and J dropped 3; count of bases not matched to a gene: 5. Looked up from germline, CDR1 is SGHDT and CDR2 is YYEEEE. The CDR3 spans 14 residues. This CDR3 reads CASSATGVDTEAFF. As DNA, the CDR3 is TGTGCCAGCAGCGCGACAGGGGTAGACACTGAAGCTTTCTTT. Full variable domain (rest looked up from reference TRBV5-6 and TRBJ1-1): DAGVTQSPTHLIKTRGQQVTLRCSPKSGHDTVSWYQQALGQGPQFIFQYYEEEERQRGNFPDRFSGHQFPNYSSELNVNALLLGDSALYLCASSATGVDTEAFFGQGTRLTVV.

V gene TRBV5-1 combines with J gene TRBJ2-7, with TRBD1 matching 11 bases. The germline gives CDR1 SGHRS, CDR2 YFSETQ. This CDR3 contains 15 residues. Germline trimming cut 2 bases from V and 4 bases from J; bases unmatched to any gene: 5. The CDR3 sequence is CASSLRGQGVYEQYF. CDR3 sequence (DNA): TGCGCCAGCAGCTTACGGGGACAGGGGGTGTACGAGCAGTACTTC.

This sequence joins TRBV7-8 and TRBJ1-1, with 7 bases fitting TRBD1. The CDR3 covers 14 residues. Trimming cost V 4 bases and J 1 base; bases outside gene matches: 3. The germline V gene has CDR1 SGHVS and CDR2 FQNEAQ. The CDR3 loop is CASSWGQRNTEAFF. DNA of the CDR3: TGTGCCAGCAGCTGGGGACAGCGGAACACTGAAGCTTTCTTT.

The chain is built from TRBV10-1 and TRBJ1-2; 12 bases agree with TRBD1. Trimming cost V 5 bases and J 4 bases; bases outside gene matches: 11. The CDR3 spans 17 residues. Germline CDR1 reads WNHNN; CDR2 reads SYGVQD (reference sequence). CDR3 nucleotide sequence: TGCGCCAGCAGTCCGGGACAGGGGGCTCCAGGAGCCTATGGCTACACCTTC. Translated, it gives CASSPGQGAPGAYGYTF.

The count of this clone is one. The CDR3 region has the DNA TGCGCCAGCAGCTTGTACGGGGGGGCCAGTACCGGGGAGCTGTTTTTT. Translating gives CASSLYGGASTGELFF. The chain combines TRBV5-1 with TRBJ2-2; TRBD2 matches 8 bases. After removal of 1 base from V and 5 bases from J, the junction contained 7 bases not matched to a gene. The length of the CDR3 is 16 residues. The germline V gene has CDR1 SGHRS and CDR2 YFSETQ.

V and J are TRBV21-1 and TRBJ2-3; the table's TRBD1 call for D was not verified on the DNA. TRBV21-1 is designated a pseudogene. This CDR3 spans 15 amino acids. The CDR3 spells CASSFRDRATDTQYF. The DNA for the CDR3 is TGTGCCAGCAGCTTCCGGGACAGGGCCACAGATACGCAGTATTTT.

The chain is built from TRBV7-2 and TRBJ1-2; unclear D gene. Trimming took 2 bases from V and 8 from J, leaving 12 bases between them. The length of the CDR3 is 13 residues. Germline V gene sequence: CDR1 SGHTA, CDR2 FQGNSA. The CDR3 loop is CASSLTSEAGYTF. As DNA, the CDR3 is TGTGCCAGCAGCTTAACATCAGAAGCGGGCTACACCTTC.

The chain is built from TRBV5-1 and TRBJ2-5; no reliable D call. Germline values: CDR1 SGHRS, CDR2 YFSETQ. The CDR3 runs 13 residues. V lost 4 bases, J lost 0 bases, and 7 bases lay in between. This CDR3 reads CASSPTNQETQYF. As DNA, the CDR3 is TGCGCCAGCAGCCCTACCAACCAAGAGACCCAGTACTTC. Looking up the rest from reference TRBV5-1 and TRBJ2-5 gives the full variable domain: KAGVTQTPRYLIKTRGQQVTLSCSPISGHRSVSWYQQTPGQGLQFLFEYFSETQRNKGNFPGRFSGRQFSNSRSEMNVSTLELGDSALYLCASSPTNQETQYFGPGTRLLVL.

The table lists this clone with a few counts. One junction end does not reproduce the germline sequence, and a read error may be involved. This sequence joins TRBV5-1 and TRBJ1-4; no clear D gene. Germline values: CDR1 SGHRS, CDR2 YFSETQ. CDR3 length equals 9 residues. The CDR3 is CASSRGPSF. CDR3 DNA: TGCGCCAGCAGCAGAGGGCCCTCTTTT.